This is a list of T cell receptor beta chains from one sample in a study of metastatic and nonmetastatic thyroid tumors. Through MiXCR, TCRdb re-clonotyped the PCR reads. The table shows 9,900 or so clones, with approximately 9.9% occurring only once. Specimen: tumor tissue. The origin of the receptors is a female donor with papillary thyroid cancer or a benign thyroid nodule (not recorded which). Some clones in this sample may be carry-over from other donors' samples. CDR3s include the opening cysteine and the closing phenylalanine or tryptophan. The D gene is left open where the match is weak. Size tells how often a clone was seen (once, few, many) or the class of an expanded clone, and some rows leave it out.

len | abundance | j_gene | d_gene | v_gene | CDR3aa | CDR3nt
16 | many | TRBJ1-2 | - | TRBV4-1 | CASSQMGLTVLSRYTF | TGCGCCAGCAGCCAGATGGGGCTGACAGTCCTCAGCCGCTACACCTTC
17 | few | TRBJ1-5 | - | TRBV2 | CASTGTARYGDNHPQHF | TGTGCCAGCACGGGCACAGCGCGATATGGTGACAATCATCCCCAGCATTTT
14 | many | TRBJ2-3 | TRBD2 | TRBV28 | CASRSSGSTDTQYF | TGTGCCAGCAGGTCTAGCGGGAGCACAGATACGCAGTATTTT
14 | many | TRBJ1-3 | - | TRBV5-5 | CASSLTGSGNTIYF | TGTGCCAGCAGCTTGACAGGCTCTGGAAACACCATATATTTT
14 | medium-sized | TRBJ1-6 | - | TRBV27 | CASTSGYAGSPLHF | TGTGCCAGTACCTCGGGATACGCTGGTTCACCCCTCCACTTT
14 | medium-sized | TRBJ1-1 | TRBD1 | TRBV10-3 | CAISADRVNTEAFF | TGTGCCATCAGTGCGGACAGGGTAAACACTGAAGCTTTCTTT
15 | many | TRBJ2-3 | TRBD2 | TRBV7-6 | CASSLRAGPTDTQYF | TGTGCCAGCAGCTTACGAGCGGGGCCCACAGATACGCAGTATTTT
14 | many | TRBJ2-2 | - | TRBV5-4 | CASSRDLNTGELFF | TGTGCCAGCAGCCGGGACCTAAACACCGGGGAGCTGTTTTTT
15 | many | TRBJ2-3 | TRBD1 | TRBV5-1 | CASSLAQGARTAQYF | TGCGCCAGCAGCTTGGCACAGGGGGCAAGAACGGCGCAGTATTTT
14 | many | TRBJ1-2 | - | TRBV30 | CAWMSGGNGYGYTF | TGTGCCTGGATGTCCGGGGGCAACGGCTATGGCTACACCTTC
11 | many | TRBJ2-3 | - | TRBV10-2 | CASTARDTQYF | TGCGCCAGCACTGCTAGAGATACGCAGTATTTT
13 | few | TRBJ2-2 | - | TRBV27 | CASIYRWLGELFF | TGTGCCAGCATCTACCGATGGCTCGGGGAGCTGTTTTTT
15 | many | TRBJ1-2 | - | TRBV9 | CASRGGQLPNYGYTF | TGTGCCAGCAGGGGAGGACAGTTGCCTAACTATGGCTACACCTTC
15 | few | TRBJ1-4 | TRBD1 | TRBV27 | CASSRGQAANEKLFF | TGTGCCAGCAGTAGGGGACAGGCGGCTAATGAAAAACTGTTTTTT
14 | many | TRBJ2-7 | TRBD1 | TRBV5-1 | CASSLVQGVYEQYF | TGCGCCAGCAGCTTAGTACAGGGGGTATACGAGCAGTACTTC
15 | many | TRBJ1-5 | TRBD1 | TRBV10-3 | CAISEGTESNQPQHF | TGTGCCATCAGTGAGGGGACAGAAAGCAATCAGCCCCAGCATTTT
17 | medium-sized | TRBJ2-2 | TRBD1 | TRBV28 | CASNPLGTGWNTGELFF | TGTGCCAGCAACCCTTTAGGGACAGGGTGGAACACCGGGGAGCTGTTTTTT
14 | medium-sized | TRBJ2-1 | TRBD2 | TRBV28 | CASTPGTRGLEQFF | TGTGCCAGCACTCCCGGGACTAGGGGTCTTGAGCAGTTCTTC
14 | - | TRBJ1-3 | - | TRBV30 | CAWSVMQWRNTTYF | TGTGCCTGGAGTGTCATGCAGTGGAGAAACACCACATATTTT
15 | - | TRBJ1-5 | - | TRBV20-1 | CSASLYHGPNQPQHF | TGCAGTGCTAGTTTGTACCACGGTCCTAATCAGCCCCAGCATTTT
13 | many | TRBJ2-1 | TRBD1 | TRBV19 | CASRTGTYNEQFF | TGTGCCAGTCGGACAGGAACCTACAATGAGCAGTTCTTC
14 | - | TRBJ1-5 | - | TRBV11-2 | CASGLGVGNQPQHF | TGTGCCAGCGGCTTAGGAGTAGGCAATCAGCCACAGCATTTT
13 | - | TRBJ2-7 | - | TRBV19 | CASSMPGTTEQYF | TGTGCCAGTAGTATGCCCGGGACAACCGAGCAGTACTTC
12 | many | TRBJ1-2 | - | TRBV30 | CAWSVMDYGYTF | TGTGCCTGGAGTGTAATGGACTATGGCTACACCTTC
14 | - | TRBJ1-2 | TRBD1 | TRBV30 | CAWNFQGDSYGYTF | TGTGCCTGGAACTTCCAGGGGGACTCCTATGGCTACACCTTC
15 | - | TRBJ1-1 | TRBD1 | TRBV4-1 | CASSHIGTVKGGAFF | TGCGCCAGCAGCCATATAGGGACAGTGAAGGGGGGAGCTTTCTTT
16 | - | TRBJ1-1 | TRBD1 | TRBV10-3 | CAISDPGTGGEAEAFF | TGTGCCATCAGTGATCCAGGGACAGGGGGCGAGGCTGAAGCTTTCTTT
13 | many | TRBJ2-5 | - | TRBV4-1 | CASSQDREETQYF | TGCGCCAGCAGCCAAGACAGGGAAGAGACCCAGTACTTC
13 | many | TRBJ2-2 | - | TRBV7-2 | CASSHLDGRELFF | TGTGCCAGCAGCCACTTGGATGGTAGGGAGCTGTTTTTT
15 | many | TRBJ1-1 | - | TRBV9 | CASSASIRDNTEAFF | TGTGCCAGCAGCGCCTCGATTAGGGACAACACTGAAGCTTTCTTT
14 | many | TRBJ2-5 | - | TRBV11-2 | CASSSPRAQETQYF | TGTGCCAGCAGCTCTCCTAGGGCCCAAGAGACCCAGTACTTC
16 | many | TRBJ2-3 | TRBD2 | TRBV7-6 | CASSTLAGGPGDTQYF | TGTGCCAGCAGCACACTAGCGGGAGGGCCGGGAGATACGCAGTATTTT
16 | - | TRBJ1-2 | - | TRBV11-1 | CASSLRSTGVNYGYTF | TGTGCCAGCAGCCTGAGATCGACAGGAGTAAACTATGGCTACACCTTC
18 | many | TRBJ1-4 | - | TRBV7-9 | CASSLDGITGATNEKLFF | TGTGCCAGCAGCTTAGATGGCATCACAGGAGCAACTAATGAAAAACTGTTTTTT
13 | medium-sized | TRBJ1-1 | TRBD1 | TRBV28 | CASSLYTGAEAFF | TGTGCCAGCAGTTTATATACAGGGGCTGAAGCTTTCTTT
13 | medium-sized | TRBJ1-1 | - | TRBV19 | CASSMARALEAFF | TGTGCCAGTAGTATGGCTAGGGCCCTTGAAGCTTTCTTT
18 | many | TRBJ2-6 | TRBD2 | TRBV30 | CAWVARLATFSGANVLTF | TGTGCCTGGGTAGCTAGACTAGCGACATTCTCTGGGGCCAACGTCCTGACTTTC
15 | medium-sized | TRBJ1-6 | - | TRBV7-8 | CASRPAGPYNSPLHF | TGTGCCAGCAGGCCAGCGGGCCCTTATAATTCACCCCTCCACTTT
13 | many | TRBJ2-3 | - | TRBV5-6 | CASSLALRDTQYF | TGTGCCAGCAGCTTGGCGTTGAGGGATACGCAGTATTTT
15 | medium-sized | TRBJ1-5 | - | TRBV27 | CASSDSGGPNQPQHF | TGTGCCAGCAGTGACAGTGGGGGGCCCAACCAGCCCCAGCATTTT
14 | few | TRBJ1-4 | - | TRBV6-1 | CASIRGGANEKLFF | TGTGCCAGCATCCGGGGGGGGGCTAACGAAAAACTGTTTTTT
14 | many | TRBJ2-5 | - | TRBV30 | CAWSGDKRQETQYF | TGTGCCTGGAGTGGCGACAAGCGCCAAGAGACCCAGTACTTC
15 | - | TRBJ2-3 | TRBD1 | TRBV5-1 | CAGSLGQGATDTQYF | TGCGCCGGCAGCTTGGGTCAGGGGGCAACAGATACGCAGTATTTC
13 | many | TRBJ1-1 | - | TRBV9 | CASSVGAGDEAFF | TGTGCCAGCAGCGTAGGGGCAGGAGATGAAGCTTTCTTT
16 | medium-sized | TRBJ1-1 | TRBD1 | TRBV6-1 | CASSDGTGLMNTEAFF | TGTGCCAGCAGTGACGGGACAGGTCTCATGAACACTGAAGCTTTCTTT
17 | many | TRBJ2-1 | TRBD2 | TRBV2 | CASSRLAGADSYNEQFF | TGTGCCAGCAGTAGACTAGCGGGGGCCGACTCCTACAATGAGCAGTTCTTC
17 | - | TRBJ1-3 | - | TRBV10-3 | CAIRAGEAGGSGNTIYF | TGCGCCATCAGGGCCGGAGAGGCCGGGGGTTCCGGAAACACCATATATTTT
18 | many | TRBJ2-1 | TRBD2 | TRBV7-2 | CASSLALAGGPRYNEQFF | TGTGCCAGCAGCTTAGCTCTAGCGGGGGGGCCGCGTTACAATGAGCAGTTCTTC